This TCR beta chain came from a study of blood T cells in healthy people across ages. It was with a sample-barcoded 5' primer and a J-beta primer mix that a second PCR of roughly 7 to 11 cycles was run. TCRdb passed the 5' RACE reads through MiXCR, listing each CDR3 protein once. The sample carries about 1.5 million distinct CDR3 sequences, 35% to 45% recorded once. Only a few counts were recorded for this clonotype. Trimming took off 3 bases at V and 8 bases at J, with 10 bases between the two ends. CDR3 length equals 13 residues. Sequenced material: blood. V is TRBV12-3 or TRBV12-4 and J is TRBJ1-4; a possible D gene is TRBD1 (5 bases). The sequence was collected from a woman aged 18-29 years in good health. CDR3 region: CASSFWGSEKLFF. The CDR3 DNA reads as TGTGCCAGCAGTTTCTGGGGGTCGGAAAAACTGTTTTTT.